What follows is one T cell receptor beta chain and its context. Ten or more counts support this clonotype. No cognate antigen has been identified for it. No quality values exist for individual bases; no much larger clone is one base distant. According to the germline V gene, CDR1 reads MNHNS and CDR2 reads SASEGT. V was cut back by 0 bases and J by 4 bases, leaving a gap of 9 bases between them. The CDR3 spans 14 residues, from the cysteine through the phenylalanine. Only the CDR3 DNA is retained, 42 bases long and in frame from the first base. The TCR beta CDR3 regions were amplified from the RNA transcripts. The first round of RT-PCR for the TCR CDR3 was performed with the HTBI primer set and the Qiagen OneStep RT-PCR kit. Libraries were constructed in a second round of multiplex PCR, after which size selection and purification were carried out. The libraries were sequenced on an Illumina HiSeq2000 using paired-end 100 bp reads. Regarding the original processing steps: SOAPnuke was used to process the raw data, with reads discarded if the reads contained adapters or uncalled bases, had a mean Phred below 15, or lacked an exact constant-primer or identifier match. High-quality paired reads were merged with COPE v1.2.5, and unique nucleotide sequences were defined as clonotypes. Clonotypes were aligned to IMGT TRBV, TRBD and TRBJ reference segments using MiTCR v1.1. The analysis was restricted to V-J combinations with a frequency above 0.0001, which together covered 98% to 99.2% of the repertoires. The TCS score was defined as the ratio of F50 (clonal expansion) to E x V (chaos), calculated using BLOSUM62-based TCRdist between CDR3 peptides within each V-J. Welch's t-statistics and random forest reduced around 510 V-J features to 10 to 15, which were used in a naive Bayes classifier (R e1071). Through fastp at Q25 and MiXCR, TCRdb rebuilt clones from the public reads, retaining in-frame beta chains. Each entry merges the rows of one CDR3 protein and shows their most common DNA and genes. These V and J calls are TCRdb output, not the study's own analysis. The table for this sample lists about 290,000 distinct CDR3 sequences; approximately 14% of them were counted only once. The ten top clones hold approximately 7.9% of the sample.

The sample originates from a study of T cells in Graves' hyperthyroidism and ophthalmopathy (dated by TCRdb to between 2017 and 2020). Some background on the complete study: Peripheral blood samples were taken at the time of initial diagnosis, prior to any treatment. The paper describes TCR Vbeta CDR3 sequencing of 140 or so peripheral blood samples, made up of 43 ophthalmopathy patients, approximately 76 hyperthyroidism patients and 17 progressor patients. To identify distinguishing TCR V-J signatures, a discovery cohort of around 100 patients was used, comprising some 45 with Graves' ophthalmopathy and 55 to 65 with stable Graves' hyperthyroidism. Once sampling was done, hyperthyroidism patients were given methimazole at a starting dose of 30 mg daily, whereas ophthalmopathy patients were given high-dose intravenous methylprednisolone. In addition, the study compared T-cell repertoires in thyroid tissue and in blood from six Graves' hyperthyroidism patients. An independent validation cohort of some 18 hyperthyroidism patients and roughly 16 patients who later progressed to ophthalmopathy tested prospective prediction of ophthalmopathy. The 95 to 100 discovery patients were divided at random into training and test sets in a 7:3 ratio.

Results the study describes overall, beyond this receptor: Most expanded thyroid clonotypes (frequency above 0.001) were also detected in blood, suggesting blood repertoires may reflect thyroid immune responses. In validation, progression to ophthalmopathy was predicted by the model with 70.59% sensitivity and 72.22% specificity, a median of 6.5 months before onset. No statistical method was used to fix the sample size in advance, and group allocation was not hidden from the investigators. A 13 V-J signature model separated ophthalmopathy from stable hyperthyroidism, with around 88% sensitivity and about 81% specificity in cross-validation and 80%/75% in testing.

A patient counted as having stable Graves' hyperthyroidism if no progression to ophthalmopathy occurred over 18 months of follow-up. The hyperthyroidism patients were between 18 and 65 years old and newly diagnosed, with a disease duration of less than 2 months. The study excluded patients with uncontrolled infections, other autoimmune diseases, pregnancy or lactation. Diagnoses were established on the basis of clinical symptoms, serum thyroxine and TRAb, thyroid ultrasound, and orbital computed tomography. Ficoll-Paque density gradient centrifugation was used to isolate PBMCs from around 10 ml of fresh peripheral blood. Total RNA was extracted with Trizol reagent, and quality was checked on an Agilent 2100 Bioanalyzer.

Sequences were obtained from blood. This chain joins TRBV6-1 to TRBJ1-2; the D gene assignment is ambiguous. The TCR sequence derives from a woman between 35 and 50 years old with Graves' hyperthyroidism. The CDR3 amino acid sequence is: CASSEAAGIYGYTF. Here is the DNA: TGTGCCAGCAGTGAAGCGGCCGGGATCTATGGCTACACCTTC.